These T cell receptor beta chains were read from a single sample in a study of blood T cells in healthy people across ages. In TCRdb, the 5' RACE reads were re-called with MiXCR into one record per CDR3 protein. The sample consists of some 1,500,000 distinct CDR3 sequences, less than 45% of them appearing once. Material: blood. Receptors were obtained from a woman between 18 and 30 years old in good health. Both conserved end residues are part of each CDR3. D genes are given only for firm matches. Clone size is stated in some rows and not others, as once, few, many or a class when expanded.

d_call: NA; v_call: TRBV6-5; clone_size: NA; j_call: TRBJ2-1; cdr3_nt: TGTGCCAGCAGTTACTCGTGGCGAGCGAGCTCCTACAATGAGCAGTTCTTC; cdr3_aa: CASSYSWRASSYNEQFF
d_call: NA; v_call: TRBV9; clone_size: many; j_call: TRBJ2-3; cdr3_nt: TGTGCCAGCAGCGTAGATACAGATACGCAGTATTTT; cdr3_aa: CASSVDTDTQYF
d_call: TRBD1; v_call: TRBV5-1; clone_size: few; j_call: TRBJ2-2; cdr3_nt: TGCGCCAGCAGCTGGGACAGAGCCACCGGGGAGCTGTTTTTT; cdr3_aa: CASSWDRATGELFF
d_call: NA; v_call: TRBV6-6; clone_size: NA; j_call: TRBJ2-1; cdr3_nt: TGTGCCAGCAGTGCCGGGATTCTCAATGAGCAGTTCTTC; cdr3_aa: CASSAGILNEQFF
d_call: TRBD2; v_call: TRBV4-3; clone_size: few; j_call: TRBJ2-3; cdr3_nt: TGCGCCAGCAGCCCGCGGGCTAGCGGGAAAGATACGCAGTATTTT; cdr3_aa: CASSPRASGKDTQYF
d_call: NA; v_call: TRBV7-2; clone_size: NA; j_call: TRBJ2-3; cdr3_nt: TGTACCAGCAGCTTAGCAATTGGGTTAGATACGCAGTATTTT; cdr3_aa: CTSSLAIGLDTQYF
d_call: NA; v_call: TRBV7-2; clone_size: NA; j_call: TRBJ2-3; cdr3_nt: TGTGCCAGCACCCCAGATTGGTGCACAGATACGCAGTATTTT; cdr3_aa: CASTPDWCTDTQYF
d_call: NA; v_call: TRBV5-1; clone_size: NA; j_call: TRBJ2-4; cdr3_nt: TGCGCCAGCAGCTTGGCCCAAGGCCTCCTAGCCAAAAACATTCAGTACTTC; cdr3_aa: CASSLAQGLLAKNIQYF
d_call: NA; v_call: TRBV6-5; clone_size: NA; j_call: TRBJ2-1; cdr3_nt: TGTGCCAGCAGTTACTCGGTGTTATACTCCTACAATGAGCAGTTCTTC; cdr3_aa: CASSYSVLYSYNEQFF
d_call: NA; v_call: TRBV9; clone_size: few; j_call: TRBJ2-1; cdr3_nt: TGTGCCAGCAGCCCCATAGGGGTTAGCTCCTACAATGAGCAGTTCTTC; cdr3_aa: CASSPIGVSSYNEQFF
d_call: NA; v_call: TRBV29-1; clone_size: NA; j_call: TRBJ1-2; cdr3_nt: TGCAGCGTTACTACAGGGAACTATGGCTACACCTTC; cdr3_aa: CSVTTGNYGYTF
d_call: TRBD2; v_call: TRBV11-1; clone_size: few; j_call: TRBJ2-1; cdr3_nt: TGTGCCAGCAGCCCAAAGTGGGGACTAGCGGGTAATGAGCAGTTCTTC; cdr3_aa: CASSPKWGLAGNEQFF
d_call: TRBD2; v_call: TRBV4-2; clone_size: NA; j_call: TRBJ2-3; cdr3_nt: TGTGCCAGCAGCCAAGAAGCGGGAGGGCCGACAGATACGCAGTATTTT; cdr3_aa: CASSQEAGGPTDTQYF
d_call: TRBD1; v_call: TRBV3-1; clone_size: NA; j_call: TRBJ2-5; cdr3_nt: TGTGCCAGCAGCCAAGATCCCGGACAGGGAGGGACCCAGTACTTC; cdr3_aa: CASSQDPGQGGTQYF
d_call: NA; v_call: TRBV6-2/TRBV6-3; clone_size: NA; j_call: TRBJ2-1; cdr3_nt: TGTGCCAGCAGGAAGGCACTACCCAGCTCCTACAATGAGCAGTTCTTC; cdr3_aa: CASRKALPSSYNEQFF
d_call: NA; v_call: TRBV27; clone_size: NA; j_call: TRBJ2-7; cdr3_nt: TGTGCCAGCAGTACCAAACAGGGAAAAAGAGACTACGAGCAGTACTTC; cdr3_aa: CASSTKQGKRDYEQYF
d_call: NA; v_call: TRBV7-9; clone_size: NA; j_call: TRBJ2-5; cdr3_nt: TGTGCCAGCAGCCTAGTACAGACCCAGTACTTC; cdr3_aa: CASSLVQTQYF
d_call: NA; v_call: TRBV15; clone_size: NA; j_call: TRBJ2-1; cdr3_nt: TGTGCCACCAGCAGAGAACGGACTCACGGGTACAATGAGCAGTTCTTC; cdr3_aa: CATSRERTHGYNEQFF
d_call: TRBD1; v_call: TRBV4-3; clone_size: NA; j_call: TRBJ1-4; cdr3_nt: TGCGCCAGCAGCCAAGATCGGGACAGGGGTACTGAAAAACTGTTTTTT; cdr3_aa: CASSQDRDRGTEKLFF
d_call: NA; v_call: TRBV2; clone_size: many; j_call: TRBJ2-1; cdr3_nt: TGTGCCAGCAGAACTCAGGGCAATGAGCAGTTCTTC; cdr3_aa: CASRTQGNEQFF
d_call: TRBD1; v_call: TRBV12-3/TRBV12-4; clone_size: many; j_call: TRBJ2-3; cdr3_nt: TGTGCCAGCACCCCCGGGACAGGGTCGGGAAATACGCAGTATTTT; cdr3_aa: CASTPGTGSGNTQYF
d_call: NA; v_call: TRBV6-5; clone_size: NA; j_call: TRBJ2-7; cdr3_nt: TGTGCCAGCAGTTACTCGTCGTCCGCAGGAACCTACGAGCAGTACTTC; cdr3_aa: CASSYSSSAGTYEQYF
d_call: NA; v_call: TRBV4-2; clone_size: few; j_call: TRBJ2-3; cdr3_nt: TGTGCCAGCAGCGTACCAGGGGACCCTAACACAGATACGCAGTATTTT; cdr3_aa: CASSVPGDPNTDTQYF
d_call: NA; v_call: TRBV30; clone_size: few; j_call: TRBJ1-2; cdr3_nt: TGTGCCTGGAGTTATCTAAAGGGCTACACCTTC; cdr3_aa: CAWSYLKGYTF
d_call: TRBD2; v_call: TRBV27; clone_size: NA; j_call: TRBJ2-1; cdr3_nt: TGTGCCAGCAGTTGGGCGGGAGACGGCGATGAGCAGTTCTTC; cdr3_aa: CASSWAGDGDEQFF
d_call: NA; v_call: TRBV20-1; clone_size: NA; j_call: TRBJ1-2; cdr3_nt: TGCAGTGCTAGAGATCCGCGAGGAACTAACTATGGCTACACCTTC; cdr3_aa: CSARDPRGTNYGYTF
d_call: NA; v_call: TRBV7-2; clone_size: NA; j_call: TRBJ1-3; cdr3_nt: TGTGCCGGCAGCATTCCAGGGTACTCTGGAAACACCATATATTTT; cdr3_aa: CAGSIPGYSGNTIYF
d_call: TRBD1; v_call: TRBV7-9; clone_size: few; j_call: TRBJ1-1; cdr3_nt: TGTGCCAGCAGCCAGACAGGGGTCGCTGAAGCTTTCTTT; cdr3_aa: CASSQTGVAEAFF
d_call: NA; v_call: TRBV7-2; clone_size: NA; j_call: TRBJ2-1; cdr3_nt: TGTGCCAGCACGATAACAGGGTATATGGACAATGAGCAGTTCTTC; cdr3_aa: CASTITGYMDNEQFF
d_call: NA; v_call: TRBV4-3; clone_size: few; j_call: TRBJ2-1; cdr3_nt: TGCGCCAGCAGCCTCGGGACCTTCCAGTACAATGAGCAGTTCTTC; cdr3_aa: CASSLGTFQYNEQFF
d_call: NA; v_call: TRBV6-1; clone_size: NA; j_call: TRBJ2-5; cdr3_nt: TGTGCCAGCAGTGAGGAAGTTGGGCGAGTAGGTAACAATGAGCAGTACTTC; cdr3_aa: CASSEEVGRVGNNEQYF
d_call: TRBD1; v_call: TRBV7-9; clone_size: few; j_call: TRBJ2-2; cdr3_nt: TGTGCCAGCAGCTCACAGGGGTTTAACACCGGGGAGCTGTTTTTT; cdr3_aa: CASSSQGFNTGELFF
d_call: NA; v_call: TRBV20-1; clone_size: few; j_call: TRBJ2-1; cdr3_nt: TGCAGTGCTCGAAACCGCCAAGCGGCATCCTACAATGAGCAGTTCTTC; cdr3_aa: CSARNRQAASYNEQFF
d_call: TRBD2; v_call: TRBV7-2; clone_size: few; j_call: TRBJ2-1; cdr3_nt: TGTGCCAGCAGCTTACCCGGACTAGCGGAGTACAATGAGCAGTTCTTC; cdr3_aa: CASSLPGLAEYNEQFF
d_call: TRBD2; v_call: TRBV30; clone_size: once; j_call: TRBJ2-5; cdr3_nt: TGTGCCACGGAGGCTAGCGGGCCCTCAGAGACCCAGTACTTC; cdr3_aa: CATEASGPSETQYF
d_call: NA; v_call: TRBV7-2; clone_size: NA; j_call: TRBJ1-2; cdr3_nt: TGTGTCTTGGGGGGCACGGACTATGGCTACACCTTC; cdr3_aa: CVLGGTDYGYTF
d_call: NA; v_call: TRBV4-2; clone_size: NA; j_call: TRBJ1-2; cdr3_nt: TGTGCCAGCAGCCAAGATAGCGGTTTTACTAACTATGGCTACACCTTC; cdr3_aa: CASSQDSGFTNYGYTF
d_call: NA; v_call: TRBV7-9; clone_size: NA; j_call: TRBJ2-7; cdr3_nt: TGTGCCAGCGCAGATCCGAGGGATAGTTATGGGAATGAGCAGTACTTC; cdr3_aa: CASADPRDSYGNEQYF
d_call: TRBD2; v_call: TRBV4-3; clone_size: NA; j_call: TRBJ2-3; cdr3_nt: TGCGCCAGCAGCCAGAGAGCGGGAGGGGGCACAGATACGCAGTATTTT; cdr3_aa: CASSQRAGGGTDTQYF
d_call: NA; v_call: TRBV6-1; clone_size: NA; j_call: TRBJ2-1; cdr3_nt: TGTGCCAGCCGTCCCGGCCCTGAGCAGTTCTTC; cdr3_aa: CASRPGPEQFF
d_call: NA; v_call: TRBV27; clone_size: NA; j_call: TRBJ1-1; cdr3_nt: TGTGCCAGCAGTTTCAAGCACTGGGGCACTGAAGCTTTCTTT; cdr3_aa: CASSFKHWGTEAFF
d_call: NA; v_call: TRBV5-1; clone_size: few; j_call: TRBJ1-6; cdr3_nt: TGCGCCAGCAGCTTGGGGGGAGTTGATTCACCCCTCCACTTT; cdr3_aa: CASSLGGVDSPLHF
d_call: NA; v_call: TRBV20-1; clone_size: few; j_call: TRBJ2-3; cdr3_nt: TGCAGTGCTAGAGACCAGCGGTCTAGCACAGATACGCAGTATTTT; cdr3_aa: CSARDQRSSTDTQYF
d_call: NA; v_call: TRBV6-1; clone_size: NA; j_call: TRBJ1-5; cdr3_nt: TGTGCCAGCAGTGACTCAGGCAGATGGAATCAGCCCCAGCATTTT; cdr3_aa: CASSDSGRWNQPQHF
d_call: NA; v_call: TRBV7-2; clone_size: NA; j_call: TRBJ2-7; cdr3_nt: TGTGCCAGCAGCTTAGCGCGCAGAGGCCTCTCCTACGAGCAGTACTTC; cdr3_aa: CASSLARRGLSYEQYF
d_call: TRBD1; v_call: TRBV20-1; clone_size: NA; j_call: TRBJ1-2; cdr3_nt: TGCAGTGGACGGGACAGTGAGAACTATGGCTACACCTTC; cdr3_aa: CSGRDSENYGYTF
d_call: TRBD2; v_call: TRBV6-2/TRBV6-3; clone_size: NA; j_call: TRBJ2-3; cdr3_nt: TGTGCCAGCAGTTACGCCCGCCGAGGACTAGCGGGGGGCGTAGATACGCAGTATTTT; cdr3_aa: CASSYARRGLAGGVDTQYF
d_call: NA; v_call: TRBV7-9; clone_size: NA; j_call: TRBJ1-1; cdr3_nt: TGTGCCAGCAGCTTTCCCCGAAACACTGAAGCTTTCTTT; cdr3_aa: CASSFPRNTEAFF
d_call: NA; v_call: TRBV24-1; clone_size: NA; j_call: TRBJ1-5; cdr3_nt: TGTGCCACCAGTGAAGGGGACAATCAGCCCCAGCATTTT; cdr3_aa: CATSEGDNQPQHF
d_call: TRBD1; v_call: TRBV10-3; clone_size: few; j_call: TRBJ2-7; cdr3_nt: TGTGCCATCAGTGGACAGGGGCAAGCCTACAATGAGCAGTACTTC; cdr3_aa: CAISGQGQAYNEQYF
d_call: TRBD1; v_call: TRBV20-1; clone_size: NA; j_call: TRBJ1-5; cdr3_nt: TGCAGTGCTAGAGATTCGGGACAGGGAGGCCAGCCCCAGCATTTT; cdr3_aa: CSARDSGQGGQPQHF
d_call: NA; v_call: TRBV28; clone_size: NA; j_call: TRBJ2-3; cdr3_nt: TGTGGAACCCAGGGACATACCCGAGGAGATACGCAGTATTTT; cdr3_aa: CGTQGHTRGDTQYF
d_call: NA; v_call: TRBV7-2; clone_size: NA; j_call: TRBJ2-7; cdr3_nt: TGTGCCAGCAGCACGCGACTGGGGAGCTCCTACGAGCAGTACTTC; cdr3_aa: CASSTRLGSSYEQYF
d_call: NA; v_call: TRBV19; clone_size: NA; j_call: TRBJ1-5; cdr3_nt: TGTACCATTCGCCAGGGCAATCAGCCCCAGCATTTT; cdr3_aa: CTIRQGNQPQHF
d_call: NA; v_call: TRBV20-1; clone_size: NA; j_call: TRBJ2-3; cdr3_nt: TGCAGTGCTAGATTGACTCCGGGCCCAGATACGCAGTATTTT; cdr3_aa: CSARLTPGPDTQYF